This TCR beta chain appears in the sequencing data of a study of cytomegalovirus exposure and HLA in healthy donors. General observations from the study: An analysis that was carried out later associated 15,000 to 20,000 TCR beta sequences with HLA alleles at 0.05 false discovery rate. Sequencing depth roughly uniform across donors was assumed in presence/absence analyses.

The PCR ran on 60 Vbeta and 13 Jbeta primers. The table came from immunoSEQ multiplex PCR; TCRdb's copy has only in-frame clones and leaves some out. The table shows around 130,000 clones, with roughly four fifths occurring only once. Points on this clone: The antigen is unknown.

Germline assignment: CDR1 SGHTA and CDR2 FQGTGA. The germline V and J ends were trimmed by 2 bases and 4 bases, with 15 bases remaining between them. The CDR3 has 15 residues. The material sequenced was PBMCs. The source of this sequence is a boy between 2 and 10 years old in good health and CMV-seronegative. This chain joins TRBV7-3 and TRBJ2-7, with D tentatively TRBD1 (5 bases). CDR3: CASSLLPTDEYEQYF. The CDR3 DNA follows: TGTGCCAGCAGCTTACTCCCGACAGATGAATACGAGCAGTACTTC.